These 22 T cell receptor beta chains were all obtained from the same sample, sequenced in a study of OX40 agonist ivuxolimab in advanced cancers. Only in-frame clones appear in the TCRdb table, and some are missing; sequencing was by immunoSEQ multiplex PCR. The sample includes 50,000 to 65,000 clones, 80% to 90% of them seen just once. Specimen: CD4+ or CD8+ T cells sorted from blood, collected in a trial of the OX40 agonist ivuxolimab. These receptors all come from an adult with an advanced solid tumor such as melanoma, head and neck, liver or kidney cancer.

The DNA of the CDR3 is TGTGCCAGCAGCAAACTAGCCAGCGGGGGCAATGAGCAGTTCTTC. This codes for CASSKLASGGNEQFF. The V gene is TRBV6-5, the J gene TRBJ2-1; TRBD2 matches at 8 bases. Germline CDR1 and CDR2: MNHEY and SVGAGI. With V trimmed by 6 bases and J by 6 bases, 10 bases remained unmatched. This CDR3 has 15 amino acids.

This chain uses TRBV14 with TRBJ2-1; 9 nucleotides line up with TRBD2. V trimming: 0 bases; J trimming: 7 bases; junction bases outside the gene matches: 4. Germline CDR1 reads SGHDN; CDR2 reads FVKESK. CDR3 length: 15 residues. The chain's CDR3 is CASSQDRLAGNEQFF. CDR3 DNA: TGTGCCAGCAGCCAAGATCGGCTAGCGGGGAATGAGCAGTTCTTC.

The V and J genes are TRBV5-1 and TRBJ1-5; possibly TRBD1 for D (6 bases). The CDR3 sequence is 16 residues long. The germline V and J ends were trimmed by 9 bases and 0 bases, with 19 bases remaining between them. In germline, CDR1 is SGHRS, CDR2 YFSETQ. In DNA, the CDR3 is TGCGCCACCCCCCGGATCGGACAGTATAGCAATCAGCCCCAGCATTTT. Residues: CATPRIGQYSNQPQHF.

The chain joins TRBV28 to TRBJ1-6; TRBD1 aligns across 7 bases. The trim removed 6 bases at V and 0 bases at J, leaving 17 bases unmatched. This CDR3 contains 20 residues. Germline CDR1 reads MDHEN; CDR2 reads SYDVKM. The CDR3: CASRAEQGYLRGSYNSPLHF. In DNA form, the CDR3 reads TGTGCCAGCAGAGCCGAACAGGGGTACCTCAGGGGCTCCTATAATTCACCCCTCCACTTT.

V gene TRBV7-9 combines with J gene TRBJ2-3; no firm D call. Per the germline V gene, CDR1 is SEHNR and CDR2 is FQNEAQ (reference sequence). CDR3 length equals 12 residues. V gave up 5 bases and J gave up 4 bases, with 7 bases separating them. The CDR3 sequence: CASSPVADTQYF. In DNA, the CDR3 is TGTGCCAGCAGCCCTGTGGCAGATACGCAGTATTTT.

The rearrangement uses TRBV30 and TRBJ2-3, with 7 bases identical to TRBD1. J was trimmed by 4 bases and V by 0 bases; bases with no gene match: 7. In germline, CDR1 is GTSNPN, CDR2 SVGIG (reference sequence). This CDR3 spans 15 amino acids. The CDR3, as DNA: TGTGCCTGGAGTGTACAGGGGAGCCGGTCAGATACGCAGTATTTT. This encodes CAWSVQGSRSDTQYF.

The CDR3 reads CASRLAGAAGLEQYF. The CDR3 region has the DNA TGTGCCAGCAGGCTAGCGGGGGCCGCCGGCCTTGAGCAGTACTTC. The chain employs TRBV28 and TRBJ2-7; 10 nucleotides align to TRBD2. V was pared by 6 bases and J by 7 bases, with 12 bases of the junction left unmatched. Germline loops: CDR1 MDHEN, CDR2 SYDVKM. This CDR3 is built from 15 residues.

V usage is TRBV2 and J usage is TRBJ2-7, with 13 bases that match TRBD2. This CDR3 region has 16 residues. V trimming: 8 bases; J trimming: 4 bases; junction bases outside the gene matches: 11. Germline V gene sequence: CDR1 SNHLY, CDR2 FYNNEI. The CDR3 here is CASQDIGLAGVYEQYF. The CDR3, as DNA: TGTGCCAGCCAGGACATCGGACTAGCGGGAGTGTACGAGCAGTACTTC. Full variable domain (rest looked up from reference TRBV2 and TRBJ2-7): EPEVTQTPSHQVTQMGQEVILRCVPISNHLYFYWYRQILGQKVEFLVSFYNNEISEKSEIFDDQFSVERPDGSNFTLKIRSTKLEDSAMYFCASQDIGLAGVYEQYFGPGTRLTVT.

The chain uses TRBV2 and TRBJ2-3; weak D call: TRBD1 (6 bases). Germline values: CDR1 SNHLY, CDR2 FYNNEI. The CDR3 consists of 14 residues. V gave up 7 bases and J gave up 2 bases, with 13 bases separating them. CDR3 sequence reads: CASKQGIVTDTQYF. DNA for the CDR3: TGTGCCAGCAAACAGGGTATAGTCACAGATACGCAGTATTTT.

This clone was observed a single time. The chain links TRBV7-9 to TRBJ1-4, with 7 bases aligning to TRBD1. J gave up 8 bases and V 5 bases, and 8 bases lay outside the gene matches. Germline V gives CDR1 SEHNR, CDR2 FQNEAQ (reference sequence). This CDR3 region has 14 residues. CDR3 nucleotides: TGTGCCAGCAGCCCCGACAGGGCTGGGGAAAAACTGTTTTTT. Translation gives CASSPDRAGEKLFF.

The J gene is TRBJ2-1, the V gene TRBV2; TRBD2 is a possible D gene (6 bases). V lost 5 bases to trimming and J lost 8 bases, with 13 bases between them. The CDR3 contains 13 residues. Germline-derived CDR1 and CDR2 are SNHLY and FYNNEI. The CDR3 DNA reads as TGTGCCAGCAGTCGGGAGAGGGGCCATGAGCAGTTCTTC. Translation gives CASSRERGHEQFF.

This clone was counted once. The J gene is TRBJ2-1, the V gene TRBV7-9; TRBD2 matches at 12 bases. After removal of 6 bases from V and 4 bases from J, the junction contained 4 bases not matched to a gene. The CDR3 is 15 residues long. CDR1 is SEHNR, CDR2 FQNEAQ, per germline (reference sequence). In DNA, the CDR3 is TGTGCCAGCAGTCCTACTAGCGGGGGGTACAATGAGCAGTTCTTC. It translates to CASSPTSGGYNEQFF.

Regarding this clone: Different DNA sequences within this sample yield the same CDR3. The J gene is TRBJ1-3, the V gene TRBV20-1, with D uncertain. V lost 4 bases and J lost 0, with 1 base in between. The CDR3 sequence is 11 residues long. The germline V gene encodes CDR1 DFQATT and CDR2 SNEGSKA (reference sequence). DNA for the CDR3: TGCAGTGCTAACTCTGGAAACACCATATATTTT. Protein: CSANSGNTIYF.

The genes are TRBV18 and TRBJ1-2, with 10 bases identical to TRBD1. Trimming cost V 3 bases and J 4 bases; bases outside gene matches: 2. The germline V gene encodes CDR1 KGHSH and CDR2 LQKENI. This CDR3 region has 14 residues. The CDR3 coding sequence is TGTGCCAGCTCACCGAGACAGGGGGCCTATGGCTACACCTTC. Translation: CASSPRQGAYGYTF.

Turning to this clone: The junction departs from the called germline gene at one end, perhaps through a read error. The V gene is TRBV7-2, the J gene TRBJ2-1, with TRBD2 identical over 10 bases. CDR1 is SGHTA and CDR2 is FQGNSA in the germline V gene. There are 14 residues in the CDR3. In DNA form, the CDR3 reads TGTGCCAGCAGCTTAAGCGCCTCTAGCGGGAGTCAAATCTTC. This codes for CASSLSASSGSQIF.

A few counts support this clone. One end of the junction does not line up with germline, which may come from a read error. V and J are TRBV15 and TRBJ2-7; no reliable D call. Germline assignment: CDR1 LNHNV and CDR2 YYDKDF (reference sequence). This CDR3 has 9 amino acids. CDR3 nucleotides: TGTGCCACCAGCAGAGTGAGCAACTTC. Its translation: CATSRVSNF.

This clone showed up just once. V usage is TRBV5-6 and J usage is TRBJ2-7; 7 positions match TRBD2. The V gene's germline CDR1 is SGHDT and CDR2 YYEEEE. CDR3 size: 11 residues. The junction had 2 bases not matched to a gene; V was cut back by 5 bases and J by 6 bases. In nucleotides, the CDR3 is TGTGCCAGCAGTGGGGGGGTCGAGCAGTACTTC. It encodes CASSGGVEQYF.

This chain links TRBV9 with TRBJ2-3, with unresolved D. Germline-derived CDR1 and CDR2 are SGDLS and YYNGEE. Trimming removed 4 bases from V and 3 bases from J, with 3 bases in between. There are 11 residues in the CDR3. In DNA, the CDR3 is TGTGCCAGCAGCACAACAGATACGCAGTATTTT. Translated: CASSTTDTQYF.

The chain has TRBV5-4 and TRBJ1-4; maybe TRBD1 (5 bases). Germline assignment: CDR1 SGHNT and CDR2 YYREEE (reference sequence). The CDR3 is made up of 13 amino acids. Between the trimmed V and J ends, which lost 4 bases and 7 bases, there was a span of 11 bases. CDR3 sequence (DNA): TGTGCCAGCAGCACCCGTGGGACTGAAAAACTGTTTTTT. Its protein product is CASSTRGTEKLFF.

The gene calls are TRBV11-2 and TRBJ2-5; D ambiguous. Germline V CDR1 and CDR2: SGHAT, FQNNGV. The ends were cut back, 4 bases at V and 0 bases at J, with 6 bases in the middle. The CDR3 runs to 13 residues. The CDR3: CASSSGYQETQYF. CDR3 nucleotides: TGTGCCAGCAGCTCTGGGTACCAAGAGACCCAGTACTTC.

The chain combines TRBV28 with TRBJ1-6, with unresolved D. V lost 6 bases, J lost 13 bases, and 16 bases lay in between. The CDR3 consists of 13 residues. The germline V gene has CDR1 MDHEN and CDR2 SYDVKM. The DNA of the CDR3 is TGTGCCAGCAGCCCCCGCGGAGACGGGCCCCTCCACTTT. Amino acid sequence: CASSPRGDGPLHF.

The chain links TRBV19 to TRBJ1-1, with D possibly matching TRBD1 (5 bases). Trimming shortened V by 9 bases and J by 2 bases, and 13 bases separated the two germline ends. CDR3 size: 13 residues. Germline V CDR1 and CDR2: LNHDA, SQIVND (reference sequence). The CDR3 nucleotides read TGTGCCAGCGACTTAGGGGAAAACACTGAAGCTTTCTTT. As protein: CASDLGENTEAFF.